Here is one TCR beta chain with its context. The data were obtained in a study of T cells after somatic rescue of genetic block. Germline V CDR1 and CDR2: MNHNS, SASEGT. This CDR3 region has 14 residues. The ends lost 6 bases at V and 5 bases at J; junction bases unmatched: 5. Clones were sequenced by immunoSEQ multiplex PCR, and TCRdb holds only the in-frame ones, with some missing. Of over 14,000 clones in the sample, about 65% were seen once. The sample taken for sequencing was peripheral blood mononuclear cells (PBMCs). J is TRBJ1-4 and V is TRBV6-1; the match to TRBD1 covers 8 bases. The TCR was taken from a man aged 18 to 30. This CDR3 is CASSEQGANEKLFF. The DNA for the CDR3 is TGTGCCAGCAGCGAGCAGGGGGCAAATGAAAAACTGTTTTTT.